What follows is one T cell receptor (beta chain) and its context. Its antigen is not identified. MiXCR, applied by TCRdb to the 5' RACE reads, yields one record per CDR3 protein. This table holds 1.5 million or so distinct CDR3 sequences, around 33% found once. The sample is drawn from a study of identical twins. General study results and limits: The study found weaker excess twin sharing in beta out-of-frame sequences. Abundant beta clonotypes from cord blood bore fewer insertions; memory repertoires lacked this pattern. Models underestimated how often monozygotic twins shared out-of-frame TCR alpha.

The CDR3 totals 14 residues. Germline-derived CDR1 and CDR2 are MNHEY and SVGAGI. V was clipped by 11 bases and J by 1 base; unmatched bases: 8. The chain carries TRBV6-5 and TRBJ1-1; 9 positions agree with TRBD1. The TCR originated in a newborn girl in good health. The sequenced material came from cord blood. The CDR3 loop reads CAATGGGGNTEAFF. CDR3 bases: TGTGCCGCGACAGGGGGTGGAGGGAACACTGAAGCTTTCTTT.